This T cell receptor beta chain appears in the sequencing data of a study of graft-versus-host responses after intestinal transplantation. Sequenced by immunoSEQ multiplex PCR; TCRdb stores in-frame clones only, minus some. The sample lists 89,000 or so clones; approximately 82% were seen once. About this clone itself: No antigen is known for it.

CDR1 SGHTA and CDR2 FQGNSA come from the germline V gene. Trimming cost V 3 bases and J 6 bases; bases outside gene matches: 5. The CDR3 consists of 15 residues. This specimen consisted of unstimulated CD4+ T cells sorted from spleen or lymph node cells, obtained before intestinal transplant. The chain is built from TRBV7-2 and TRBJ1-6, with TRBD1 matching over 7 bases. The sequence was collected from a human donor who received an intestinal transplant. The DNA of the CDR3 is TGTGCCAGCAGCTTTGTTCAGGGGGGTAATTCACCCCTCCACTTT. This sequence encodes CASSFVQGGNSPLHF. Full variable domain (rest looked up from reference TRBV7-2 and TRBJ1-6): GAGVSQSPSNKVTEKGKDVELRCDPISGHTALYWYRQSLGQGLEFLIYFQGNSAPDKSGLPSDRFSAERTGGSVSTLTIQRTQQEDSAVYLCASSFVQGGNSPLHFGNGTRLTVT.